Below, 27 T cell receptor beta chains from the same sample are listed, as sequenced in a study of glioma-infiltrating T cells. Amplification of TCR alpha and beta CDR3 regions from RNA used iRepertoire nested multiplex PCR. Each CDR3 protein is one row after TCRdb ran MiXCR on the multiplex PCR reads. The sample lists about 400,000 distinct CDR3 sequences, roughly 41% occurring once. The sequenced sample was glioma tissue, nonneoplastic brain tissue, or PBMCs (not recorded which). These receptors all come from a human donor with low-grade glioma or glioblastoma, undergoing nonglioma brain surgery, or in good health (not recorded which).

This clonotype was detected only a few times. V usage is TRBV27 and J usage is TRBJ2-7, with 10 bases fitting TRBD2. Germline V lookup: CDR1 MNHEY, CDR2 SMNVEV (reference sequence). The V gene end was trimmed by 2 bases and the J gene end by 7 bases; junction bases not matched to a gene: 11. This CDR3 spans 16 amino acids. The CDR3 bases are TGTGCCAGCAGTTTACTTAGAGCGGGAGGGCCGGGAGAGCAGTACTTC. This sequence encodes CASSLLRAGGPGEQYF.

The rearrangement links TRBV4-3 to TRBJ2-3; TRBD1 matches 7 bases. With 4 bases clipped from V and 2 bases from J, the junction kept 3 bases outside the gene matches. Germline V gives CDR1 LGHNA, CDR2 YSLEER. The CDR3 contains 14 residues. The CDR3 nucleotides read TGCGCCAGCAGCCGGGGACAGCCCACAGATACGCAGTATTTT. Amino acids: CASSRGQPTDTQYF.

In its sample, this clonotype was seen many times. This sequence joins TRBV6-5 and TRBJ2-7; the match to TRBD2 covers 10 bases. Germline V CDR1 and CDR2: MNHEY, SVGAGI. This CDR3 has 13 residues. Losses at the gene ends were 0 bases for V and 12 bases for J; bases not matched to a gene: 5. The CDR3 coding sequence is TGTGCCAGCAGTTACTCCCTAGCGGGAGTAAGGTACTTC. This codes for CASSYSLAGVRYF.

The rearrangement joins TRBV29-1 to TRBJ1-5; TRBD1 matches at 9 bases. CDR3 length: 13 amino acids. V shed 4 bases and J 9 bases; nucleotides not matched to a gene: 7. Germline V lookup: CDR1 SQVTM, CDR2 ANQGSEA. CDR3 coding DNA: TGCAGCGTTGGGGACAGGGTGGGAAGGCCCCAGCATTTT. Protein sequence: CSVGDRVGRPQHF. The full variable domain, its missing parts supplied by reference TRBV29-1 and TRBJ1-5, is SAVISQKPSRDICQRGTSLTIQCQVDSQVTMMFWYRQQPGQSLTLIATANQGSEATYESGFVIDKFPISRPNLTFSTLTVSNMSPEDSSIYLCSVGDRVGRPQHFGDGTRLSIL.

The sample holds a few counts of this clonotype. The rearrangement joins TRBV2 to TRBJ2-7; D gene unclear. CDR3 length: 11 residues. V was shortened by 2 bases and J by 5 bases, with 4 bases between the two germline ends. CDR1 and CDR2 from the germline V gene are SNHLY and FYNNEI. The CDR3 reads CASSEYDEQYF. The CDR3 DNA reads TGTGCCAGCAGTGAATATGACGAGCAGTACTTC.

About this clonotype itself: A single base separates this from a much larger clone, so it may be a read error. The V gene is TRBV2, the J gene TRBJ2-1, with D perhaps matching TRBD2 (6 bases). CDR3 length: 14 amino acids. V was cut by 6 bases and J by 2 bases, with 11 bases left in between. Germline loops: CDR1 SNHLY, CDR2 FYNNEI. The DNA for the CDR3 is TGTGCCAGCAGGGGGACTGTCCCCTACAATGAGCAGTTCTTC. It translates to CASRGTVPYNEQFF.

CDR3 loop: CSVERDSNTEAFF. In nucleotides, the CDR3 is TGCAGCGTTGAACGGGACAGTAACACTGAAGCTTTCTTT. The chain joins TRBV29-1 to TRBJ1-1; TRBD1 matches 7 bases. Germline V gene data show CDR1 as SQVTM and CDR2 as ANQGSEA. Unmatched junction bases numbered 2, after V lost 2 bases and J lost 2 bases. This CDR3 comprises 13 residues. The whole variable domain, filled in from reference TRBV29-1 and TRBJ1-1, reads SAVISQKPSRDICQRGTSLTIQCQVDSQVTMMFWYRQQPGQSLTLIATANQGSEATYESGFVIDKFPISRPNLTFSTLTVSNMSPEDSSIYLCSVERDSNTEAFFGQGTRLTVV.

Notes on this clonotype: This clone may be a read error of a much larger clone one base away. The rearrangement links TRBV6-1 to TRBJ2-7; TRBD2 aligns across 7 bases. The V and J ends lost 8 bases and 3 bases, in that order; junction bases with no gene match: 7. The CDR3 runs to 13 residues. Germline CDR1 MNHNS, CDR2 SASEGT. The CDR3 sequence: CASGRGDYYEQYF. CDR3 coding DNA: TGTGCCAGCGGCAGAGGGGACTACTACGAGCAGTACTTC.

This clonotype was picked up many times. The rearrangement uses TRBV19 and TRBJ2-3, with 8 bases fitting TRBD2. The V segment lost 8 bases and the J segment 4 bases; nucleotides outside the gene matches: 8. Per germline, CDR1 LNHDA and CDR2 SQIVND (reference sequence). The length of the CDR3 is 14 residues. The CDR3 loop is CASSPRLAPDTQYF. In nucleotides, the CDR3 is TGTGCCAGTTCCCCCAGACTAGCGCCAGATACGCAGTATTTT.

The chain links TRBV12-3 or TRBV12-4 to TRBJ1-1; 7 positions match TRBD1. The trim removed 1 base at V and 4 bases at J, leaving 6 bases unmatched. The CDR3 runs to 15 residues. Here the CDR3 DNA reads TGTGCCAGCAGTTTAGACAACAGGGGTTCCACTGAAGCTTTCTTT. Protein sequence: CASSLDNRGSTEAFF.

The chain employs TRBV28 and TRBJ1-2; D is uncertain. Germline V gene sequence: CDR1 MDHEN, CDR2 SYDVKM. V lost 5 bases and J 4 bases, leaving 17 bases between the germline ends. The CDR3 runs 15 residues. The CDR3 region has the DNA TGTGCCAGCAGTCGGGAGGTTTTCTCGGGCTATGGCTACACCTTC. Protein: CASSREVFSGYGYTF.

This clonotype was seen at least ten times. The DNA of the CDR3 is TGTGCCAGCACGGTCGAACGGAGCACAGATACGCAGTATTTT. Its protein is CASTVERSTDTQYF. The chain joins TRBV6-1 to TRBJ2-3; no reliable D call. The V end was cut by 7 bases, the J end by 0 bases, with 11 bases between. This CDR3 region has 14 residues. Germline V lookup: CDR1 MNHNS, CDR2 SASEGT.

This clonotype was found a few times. V usage is TRBV6-6 and J usage is TRBJ2-1, with 8 bases lining up with TRBD2. Germline CDR1 MNHNY, CDR2 SVGAGI (reference sequence). V lost 0 bases and J lost 7; bases outside the gene matches: 11. The CDR3 loop spans 17 amino acids. CDR3 sequence: CASSYSTSGPERNEQFF. The CDR3 DNA follows: TGTGCCAGCAGTTACTCCACTAGCGGACCCGAAAGGAATGAGCAGTTCTTC.

The table lists this clonotype with a few counts. The V gene is TRBV19, the J gene TRBJ1-2; no clear D. CDR3 length: 13 amino acids. Trimming took 1 base from V and 7 from J, leaving 10 bases between them. Germline CDR1 LNHDA, CDR2 SQIVND (reference sequence). CDR3 nucleotide sequence: TGTGCCAGTAGTATAGTTCGGATTGGTGGCTACACCTTC. Its translation: CASSIVRIGGYTF.

The V gene is TRBV20-1, the J gene TRBJ1-5; D may be TRBD1 (5 bases). The CDR3 consists of 13 residues. Trimming left V 5 bases short and J 5 bases short, with 13 bases between. From germline, CDR1 is DFQATT and CDR2 SNEGSKA (reference sequence). In nucleotides, the CDR3 is TGCAGTGCTGAGAGGGGTAGAGATCAGCCCCAGCATTTT. The encoded protein is CSAERGRDQPQHF.

A remark on this clonotype: Mismatch with germline at one junction end may stem from a read error. The chain carries TRBV6-2 or TRBV6-3 and TRBJ2-1; 7 bases map to TRBD2. Germline V gives CDR1 MNHEY, CDR2 SVGEGT. The CDR3 contains 16 residues. The CDR3 loop is CDSTPPGGMIYNEQFF. CDR3 DNA sequence: TGTGACAGCACCCCACCCGGGGGGATGATCTACAATGAGCAGTTCTTC.

The chain joins TRBV28 to TRBJ1-4; D remains unclear. CDR3 length: 11 residues. V was clipped by 8 bases and J by 12 bases, with 13 bases between them. Germline lookup yields CDR1 MDHEN and CDR2 SYDVKM. The chain's CDR3 is CASGLNRELFF. CDR3 nucleotides: TGTGCCAGCGGCCTTAACCGGGAACTGTTTTTT.

This clonotype was counted only a few times. J is TRBJ2-2 and V is TRBV27; D gene ambiguous. V was trimmed by 2 bases and J by 1 base, leaving 11 bases between them. The CDR3 has 16 residues. CDR1 and CDR2 (germline): MNHEY, SMNVEV (reference sequence). The CDR3 coding sequence is TGTGCCAGCAGTTTAATAAGGTTCGGGAACACCGGGGAGCTGTTTTTT. Its protein is CASSLIRFGNTGELFF.

This clonotype has at least ten counts. The rearrangement joins TRBV15 to TRBJ1-5; 7 bases agree with TRBD1. Germline V gene lookup returns CDR1 LNHNV and CDR2 YYDKDF (reference sequence). The CDR3 extends over 15 amino acids. V was pared by 1 base and J by 4 bases, with 4 bases of the junction left unmatched. The CDR3: CATSRGGGRNQPQHF. DNA of the CDR3: TGTGCCACCAGCAGAGGAGGGGGCAGGAATCAGCCCCAGCATTTT.

As regards this clonotype: A read error may be the cause here, since a much bigger clone is one base away. In DNA form, the CDR3 reads TGTGCCAGCAGTGAGTTGGGAGCTGGCGATACCCAGTACTTC. As protein: CASSELGAGDTQYF. The chain recombines TRBV25-1 with TRBJ2-1, with D tentatively TRBD2 (5 bases). The J call is in doubt because the DNA end fits TRBJ2-5 better. Germline CDR1 MGHDK, CDR2 SYGVNS. This CDR3 has 14 residues.

The CDR3 DNA sequence: TGTGCCAGTAGTACACCCGGCAGCTATGGCTACACCTTC. Encoded protein: CASSTPGSYGYTF. This chain joins TRBV19 and TRBJ1-2; unclear D gene. Germline CDR1 LNHDA, CDR2 SQIVND (reference sequence). The CDR3 extends over 13 amino acids. Trimming pared 4 bases from V and 4 bases from J, leaving 10 bases between. The full variable domain, with the rest looked up from reference TRBV19 and TRBJ1-2, is DGGITQSPKYLFRKEGQNVTLSCEQNLNHDAMYWYRQDPGQGLRLIYYSQIVNDFQKGDIAEGYSVSREKKESFPLTVTSAQKNPTAFYLCASSTPGSYGYTFGSGTRLTVV.

As regards this clonotype: This may come from a read error, since a much larger clone is one base off. The V gene is TRBV6-2 or TRBV6-3, the J gene TRBJ2-1; tentatively, D is TRBD1 (5 bases). Germline values: CDR1 MNHEY, CDR2 SVGEGT. CDR3 length equals 15 residues. CDR3 amino acids: CASRVDSSSYSEQFF. CDR3 nucleotide sequence: TGTGCCAGCAGGGTTGACAGTTCCTCCTACAGTGAGCAGTTCTTC.

J is TRBJ2-7 and V is TRBV11-2, with D possibly TRBD2 on 5 matching bases. This CDR3 contains 14 residues. Deletions cut 5 bases from V and 1 base from J, with 12 bases between. Germline V gene sequence: CDR1 SGHAT, CDR2 FQNNGV. CDR3 loop: CASSRQAASYEQYF. DNA of the CDR3: TGTGCCAGCAGCCGTCAAGCGGCGTCCTACGAGCAGTACTTC.

Points on this clonotype: This may come from a read error, since a much larger clone is one base off. Here the CDR3 reads CSAPGQRGYNEQFF. The CDR3 nucleotides read TGCAGTGCCCCGGGACAGCGGGGGTACAATGAGCAGTTCTTC. The rearrangement links TRBV20-1 to TRBJ2-1; possibly TRBD2 for D (8 bases). The CDR3 runs 14 residues. Germline-derived CDR1 and CDR2 are DFQATT and SNEGSKA (reference sequence). The V gene lost 6 bases and the J gene lost 4 bases, with 16 bases spanning the gap.

V gene TRBV29-1 combines with J gene TRBJ2-5, with a weak D call TRBD2 (5 bases). Near its end, the DNA agrees better with TRBJ2-1, so the J call may be wrong. This CDR3 contains 12 residues. The V gene's germline CDR1 is SQVTM and CDR2 ANQGSEA. This chain's CDR3 is CSVEGVIDEQFF. The CDR3 nucleotides are TGCAGCGTTGAGGGAGTTATCGATGAGCAGTTCTTC.

To note about this clonotype: A single base separates this from a much larger clone, so it may be a read error. No conserved phenylalanine or tryptophan ends this CDR3, so it is likely a read error. V and J are TRBV6-1 and TRBJ2-7; either TRBD1 or TRBD2 may supply D (5 bases each). Trimming removed 6 bases from V and 0 bases from J, with 15 bases in between. Looked up from germline, CDR1 is MNHNS and CDR2 is SASEGT. The CDR3 has 15 amino acids. CDR3 sequence (DNA): TGTGCCAGCAGCCGGGGACCCAGGAGCTCCTACGAGCAGTACTCC. It encodes CASSRGPRSSYEQYS.

Note on this clonotype: At one boundary the junction diverges from the germline segment, which might be a read error. The CDR3 region has the DNA TGCGCCAGCAGCCTAGATAGCGGGAGGGCTTCAGATACGCAGTATTTT. It yields the protein CASSLDSGRASDTQYF. This chain links TRBV7-9 with TRBJ2-3; 11 bases align to TRBD2. Germline V gene lookup returns CDR1 SEHNR and CDR2 FQNEAQ (reference sequence). The CDR3 extends over 16 amino acids.